One and the same sample provided the 16 T cell receptor beta chains below, sequenced in a study of shared clonotypes between healthy human individuals. Here immunoSEQ multiplex PCR was the method, and the copy in TCRdb shows in-frame clones only, minus some. The profile shows about 2.1 million clones, over 85% of them singletons. Naive CD8 cells were CD45RO-negative, positively selected for CCR7, excluding terminally differentiated effector memory CD45RA+ cells. Sequencing was done on a sample of naive CD8+ T cells from PBMCs. These receptor sequences come from a man between 18 and 29 years old in good health. Some clones in this sample may be carry-over from other donors' samples.

In regard to this clone: Germline and junction disagree at one end, which may indicate a read error. The gene calls are TRBV30 and TRBJ2-1; D uncertain. Germline V gives CDR1 GTSNPN, CDR2 SVGIG (reference sequence). The CDR3 has 12 amino acids. This CDR3 is CAWSDPYSEQFF. The DNA of the CDR3 is TGTGCCTGGAGTGACCCCTACAGTGAGCAGTTCTTC.

This chain uses TRBV28 with TRBJ2-1; 11 nucleotides line up with TRBD2. Germline V gene lookup returns CDR1 MDHEN and CDR2 SYDVKM. The V gene end was trimmed by 4 bases and the J gene end by 3 bases; junction bases not matched to a gene: 5. CDR3 length: 16 residues. The CDR3 bases are TGTGCCAGCAGTTATATGACTAGCGGGATCTACAATGAGCAGTTCTTC. Protein: CASSYMTSGIYNEQFF. Full variable domain (remainder filled in from reference TRBV28 and TRBJ2-1): DVKVTQSSRYLVKRTGEKVFLECVQDMDHENMFWYRQDPGLGLRLIYFSYDVKMKEKGDIPEGYSVSREKKERFSLILESASTNQTSMYLCASSYMTSGIYNEQFFGPGTRLTVL.

This sequence joins TRBV13 and TRBJ2-2; 7 nucleotides match TRBD2. The CDR3 extends over 13 amino acids. The germline gives CDR1 PRHDT, CDR2 FYEKMQ (reference sequence). V was clipped by 4 bases and J by 4 bases; unmatched bases: 0. CDR3 in amino acids: CASSSGGTGELFF. CDR3 nucleotides: TGTGCCAGCAGCTCGGGGGGCACCGGGGAGCTGTTTTTT.

The chain couples TRBV5-1 to TRBJ1-2, with D maybe TRBD1 (6 bases). Trimming stripped 3 bases from V and 3 bases from J, with 12 bases between. This CDR3 spans 14 amino acids. Germline CDR1 SGHRS, CDR2 YFSETQ. As DNA, the CDR3 is TGCGCCAGCAGCTACACAGGGTTCGACTATGGCTACACCTTC. Protein sequence: CASSYTGFDYGYTF.

The chain joins TRBV28 to TRBJ2-5, with 7 positions matching TRBD1. The CDR3 contains 14 residues. The V segment lost 1 base and the J segment 5 bases; nucleotides outside the gene matches: 4. The germline CDR1 and CDR2 sequences are MDHEN and SYDVKM. The CDR3 DNA reads as TGTGCCAGCAGTTTATACAGGGGCCACGAGACCCAGTACTTC. Translating it yields CASSLYRGHETQYF. Variable domain in full (rest from reference TRBV28 and TRBJ2-5): DVKVTQSSRYLVKRTGEKVFLECVQDMDHENMFWYRQDPGLGLRLIYFSYDVKMKEKGDIPEGYSVSREKKERFSLILESASTNQTSMYLCASSLYRGHETQYFGPGTRLLVL.

On this clone: Other DNA sequences of this sample code for an identical CDR3. The V and J genes are TRBV27 and TRBJ2-7; 12 nucleotides align to TRBD2. V was clipped by 6 bases and J by 1 base; unmatched bases: 7. There are 16 residues in the CDR3. The germline gives CDR1 MNHEY, CDR2 SMNVEV (reference sequence). The CDR3 DNA reads TGTGCCAGCAGCCTTCGGGGGACTAGCGGGTCCTACGAGCAGTACTTC. Its protein is CASSLRGTSGSYEQYF.

The chain joins TRBV27 to TRBJ2-2; D is undetermined. V gave up 8 bases and J gave up 0 bases, with 10 bases separating them. CDR3 length equals 14 residues. Germline values: CDR1 MNHEY, CDR2 SMNVEV (reference sequence). Here the CDR3 reads CASASTPNTGELFF. The CDR3 coding sequence is TGTGCCAGCGCCTCAACCCCGAACACCGGGGAGCTGTTTTTT.

The table lists this clone with a count of one. The CDR3 spells CASRRDSGSSYNEQFF. CDR3 DNA: TGTGCCAGCAGACGGGATAGCGGGAGCTCCTACAATGAGCAGTTCTTC. The genes are TRBV9 and TRBJ2-1, with 9 bases fitting TRBD2. Germline values: CDR1 SGDLS, CDR2 YYNGEE. The trim removed 5 bases at V and 0 bases at J, leaving 6 bases unmatched. This CDR3 region has 16 residues.

The rearrangement uses TRBV27 and TRBJ1-5, with a weak D call TRBD1 (6 bases). Trimming took 3 bases from V and 6 from J, leaving 12 bases between them. The CDR3 is 14 amino acids. Per germline, CDR1 MNHEY and CDR2 SMNVEV (reference sequence). This chain's CDR3 is CASSLAGVGQPQHF. In DNA, the CDR3 is TGTGCCAGCAGTTTGGCAGGGGTGGGTCAGCCCCAGCATTTT.

The chain joins TRBV5-6 to TRBJ2-7; 7 positions agree with TRBD1. From germline, CDR1 is SGHDT and CDR2 YYEEEE. This CDR3 has 13 residues. V lost 5 bases and J lost 2; bases outside the gene matches: 4. DNA for the CDR3: TGTGCCAGCAGGGTGACAGGGACCTACGAGCAGTACTTC. This sequence encodes CASRVTGTYEQYF.

This chain connects TRBV27 to TRBJ1-4; TRBD1 matches at 8 bases. The CDR3 is 15 amino acids. From germline, CDR1 is MNHEY and CDR2 SMNVEV (reference sequence). Germline trimming cut 4 bases from V and 8 bases from J; bases unmatched to any gene: 9. The CDR3 DNA is TGTGCCAGCAGTTCGATCGGGACAGGCGAAGAAAAACTGTTTTTT. Residues: CASSSIGTGEEKLFF.

The rearrangement links TRBV9 to TRBJ1-5, with a possible D match to TRBD1 (6 bases). Trimming took 3 bases from V and 1 from J, leaving 23 bases between them. The CDR3 has 19 amino acids. CDR1 SGDLS and CDR2 YYNGEE come from the germline V gene. CDR3 coding DNA: TGTGCCAGCAGCGCAACCAGGGGTAATCTTACAGGGAGCAATCAGCCCCAGCATTTT. Protein: CASSATRGNLTGSNQPQHF.

The rearrangement links TRBV4-1 to TRBJ1-1; TRBD1 is a possible D gene (6 bases). The CDR3 loop spans 14 amino acids. The germline CDR1 and CDR2 sequences are MGHRA and YSYEKL. V lost 3 bases and J lost 7, with 15 bases in between. In DNA, the CDR3 is TGCGCCAGCAGCCAGACAGGTTCGGCCCTTGAAGCTTTCTTT. It specifies CASSQTGSALEAFF.

This sequence joins TRBV19 and TRBJ2-1; D call uncertain. The CDR3 extends over 14 amino acids. CDR1 and CDR2 from the germline V gene are LNHDA and SQIVND (reference sequence). The V end was cut by 6 bases, the J end by 9 bases, with 18 bases between. The CDR3 nucleotides are TGTGCCAGTAGCCCCGCCATTGGTTGGACTGAGCAGTTCTTC. It encodes CASSPAIGWTEQFF. The full variable domain, rest sourced from reference TRBV19 and TRBJ2-1, is DGGITQSPKYLFRKEGQNVTLSCEQNLNHDAMYWYRQDPGQGLRLIYYSQIVNDFQKGDIAEGYSVSREKKESFPLTVTSAQKNPTAFYLCASSPAIGWTEQFFGPGTRLTVL.

This chain links TRBV12-5 with TRBJ1-5; 8 nucleotides align to TRBD1. The CDR3 length is 17 residues. CDR1 and CDR2 (germline): LGHNT, FRNRAP. With V trimmed by 0 bases and J by 2 bases, 6 bases remained unmatched. The DNA for the CDR3 is TGTGCTAGTGGTTTGGTGGCTGAGGACAGGGGCAATCAGCCCCAGCATTTT. The encoded protein is CASGLVAEDRGNQPQHF.

The J gene is TRBJ1-1, the V gene TRBV6-1; no definite D call. Trimming removed 7 bases at V and 3 bases at J, with 15 bases between. In germline, CDR1 is MNHNS, CDR2 SASEGT. The CDR3 runs to 14 residues. As DNA, the CDR3 is TGTGCCAGCACCTGGGGTCCAAGGGACACTGAAGCTTTCTTT. Translated: CASTWGPRDTEAFF.